This TCR beta chain was identified in a study of blood T cell repertoires in COVID-19. The overall study: From T cells, B-cell-depleted T cells, or PBMCs came the material, which was cDNA or gDNA.

Germline CDR1 and CDR2: SGDLS and YYNGEE. The CDR3 totals 16 residues. With V trimmed by 3 bases and J by 8 bases, 13 bases remained unmatched. Clones were read by immunoSEQ multiplex PCR, and TCRdb kept only the in-frame ones, dropping some. The sample has fewer than 130,000 clones, roughly 85% seen once; the top ten hold more than 4.5%. The sample comprised peripheral blood. The rearrangement joins TRBV9 to TRBJ2-1, with 8 bases that match TRBD2. The sequence was collected from a human donor in a cohort sampled during active COVID-19. As DNA, the CDR3 is TGTGCCAGCAGCGCGCGGCTAGCGGGCCCTCGCGATGAGCAGTTCTTC. It specifies CASSARLAGPRDEQFF.